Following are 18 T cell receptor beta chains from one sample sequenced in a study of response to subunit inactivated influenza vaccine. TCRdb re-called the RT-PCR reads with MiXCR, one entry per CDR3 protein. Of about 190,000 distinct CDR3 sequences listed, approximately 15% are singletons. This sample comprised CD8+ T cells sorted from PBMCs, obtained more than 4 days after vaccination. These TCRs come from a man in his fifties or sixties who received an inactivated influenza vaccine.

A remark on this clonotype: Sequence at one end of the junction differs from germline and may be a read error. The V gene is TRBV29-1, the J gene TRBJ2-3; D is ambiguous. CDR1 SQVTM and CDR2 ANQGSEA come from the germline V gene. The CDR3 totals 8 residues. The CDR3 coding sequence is TGCAGCGTCCCCAAGGGCTTTTTT. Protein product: CSVPKGFF.

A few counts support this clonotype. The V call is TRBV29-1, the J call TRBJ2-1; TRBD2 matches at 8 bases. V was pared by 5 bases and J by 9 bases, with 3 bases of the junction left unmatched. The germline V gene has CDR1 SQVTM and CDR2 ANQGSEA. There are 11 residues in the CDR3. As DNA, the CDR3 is TGCAGCGTTTCCGGGGGGGGTGAGCAGTTCTTC. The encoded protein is CSVSGGGEQFF.

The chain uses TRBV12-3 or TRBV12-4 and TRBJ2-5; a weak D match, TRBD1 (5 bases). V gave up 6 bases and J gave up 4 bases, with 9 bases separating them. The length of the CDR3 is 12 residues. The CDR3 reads CASSPTVETQYF. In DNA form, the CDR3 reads TGTGCCAGCAGCCCGACAGTAGAGACCCAGTACTTC.

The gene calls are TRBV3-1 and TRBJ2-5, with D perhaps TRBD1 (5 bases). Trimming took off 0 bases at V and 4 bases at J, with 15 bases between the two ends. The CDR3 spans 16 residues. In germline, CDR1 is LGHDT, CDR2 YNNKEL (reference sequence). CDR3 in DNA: TGTGCCAGCAGCCAAGATGGTAGGGGATCGGGAGAGACCCAGTACTTC. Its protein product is CASSQDGRGSGETQYF.

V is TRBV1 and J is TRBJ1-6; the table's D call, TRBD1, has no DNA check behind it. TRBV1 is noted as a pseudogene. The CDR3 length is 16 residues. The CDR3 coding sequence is TGCACCAGCAGCCAAAAGAGGGACAGGAATAATTCACCCCTCCACTTT. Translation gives CTSSQKRDRNNSPLHF.

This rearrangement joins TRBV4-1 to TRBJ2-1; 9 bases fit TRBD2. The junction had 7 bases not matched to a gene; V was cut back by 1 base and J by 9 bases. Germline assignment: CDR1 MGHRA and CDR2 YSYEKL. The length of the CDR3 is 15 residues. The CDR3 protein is CASSQVGGGAAEQFF. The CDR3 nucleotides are TGCGCCAGCAGCCAAGTCGGCGGGGGGGCAGCTGAGCAGTTCTTC.

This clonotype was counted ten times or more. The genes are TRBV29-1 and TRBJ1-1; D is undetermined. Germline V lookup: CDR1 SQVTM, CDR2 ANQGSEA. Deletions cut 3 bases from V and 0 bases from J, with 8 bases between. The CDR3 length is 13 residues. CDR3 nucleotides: TGCAGCGTTGACAGCAACTTGAACACTGAAGCTTTCTTT. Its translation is CSVDSNLNTEAFF.

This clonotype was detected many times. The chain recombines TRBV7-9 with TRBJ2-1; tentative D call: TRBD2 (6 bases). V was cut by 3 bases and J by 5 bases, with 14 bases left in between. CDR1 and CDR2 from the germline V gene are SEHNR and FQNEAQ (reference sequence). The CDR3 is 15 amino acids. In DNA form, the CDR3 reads TGTGCCAGCAGCTTGTTTACGGGGAGGAACAATGAGCAGTTCTTC. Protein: CASSLFTGRNNEQFF. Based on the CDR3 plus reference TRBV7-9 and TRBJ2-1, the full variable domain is DTGVSQNPRHKITKRGQNVTFRCDPISEHNRLYWYRQTLGQGPEFLTYFQNEAQLEKSRLLSDRFSAERPKGSFSTLEIQRTEQGDSAMYLCASSLFTGRNNEQFFGPGTRLTVL.

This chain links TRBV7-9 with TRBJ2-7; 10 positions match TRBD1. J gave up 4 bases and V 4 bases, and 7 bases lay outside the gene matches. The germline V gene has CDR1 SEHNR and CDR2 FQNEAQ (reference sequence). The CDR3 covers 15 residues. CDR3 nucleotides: TGTGCCAGCAGCTCGACCGGGACAGGGGATTACGAGCAGTACTTC. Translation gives CASSSTGTGDYEQYF.

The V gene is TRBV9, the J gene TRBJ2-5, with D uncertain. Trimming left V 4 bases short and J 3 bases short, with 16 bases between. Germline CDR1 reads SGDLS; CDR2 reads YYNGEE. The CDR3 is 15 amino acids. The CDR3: CASSPHYDVEETQYF. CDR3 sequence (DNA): TGTGCCAGCAGCCCCCACTACGACGTAGAAGAGACCCAGTACTTC.

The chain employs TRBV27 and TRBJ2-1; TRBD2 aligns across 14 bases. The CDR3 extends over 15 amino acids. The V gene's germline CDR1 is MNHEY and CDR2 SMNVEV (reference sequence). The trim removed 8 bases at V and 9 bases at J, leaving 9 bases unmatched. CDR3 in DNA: TGTGCCAGCTCGCCCGGGACTAGCGGGAGTGTTGAGCAGTTCTTC. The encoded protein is CASSPGTSGSVEQFF.

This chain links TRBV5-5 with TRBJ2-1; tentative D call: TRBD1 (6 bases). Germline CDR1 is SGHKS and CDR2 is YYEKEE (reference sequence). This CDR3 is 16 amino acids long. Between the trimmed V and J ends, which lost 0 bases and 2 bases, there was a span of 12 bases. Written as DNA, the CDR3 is TGTGCCAGCAGCTTGGAACAGGGATTTGCCTACAATGAGCAGTTCTTC. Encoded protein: CASSLEQGFAYNEQFF.

The CDR3 DNA follows: TGTGCCAGCAGCTCCAGCCCCGGGACGGAATCTCCCTACGAGCAGTACTTC. Its protein product is CASSSSPGTESPYEQYF. The V call is TRBV7-8, the J call TRBJ2-7; the D gene could be TRBD1 or TRBD2 (5 bases each). This CDR3 spans 17 amino acids. Germline CDR1 reads SGHVS; CDR2 reads FQNEAQ. The V gene lost 4 bases and the J gene lost 2 bases, with 21 bases spanning the gap.

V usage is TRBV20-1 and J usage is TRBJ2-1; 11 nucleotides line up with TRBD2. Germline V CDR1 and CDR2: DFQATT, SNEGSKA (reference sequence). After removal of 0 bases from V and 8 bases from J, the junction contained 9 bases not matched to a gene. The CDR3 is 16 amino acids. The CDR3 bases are TGCAGTGCTAGAGACAGGCATAGCGGGAGGGCAGATGAGCAGTTCTTC. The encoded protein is CSARDRHSGRADEQFF.

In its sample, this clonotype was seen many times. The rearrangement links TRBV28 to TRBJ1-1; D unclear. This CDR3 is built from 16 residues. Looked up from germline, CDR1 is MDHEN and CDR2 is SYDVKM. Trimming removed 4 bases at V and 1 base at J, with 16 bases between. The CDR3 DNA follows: TGTGCCAGCAGTTCGGAGGGTGGCCCTTGGAACACTGAAGCTTTCTTT. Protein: CASSSEGGPWNTEAFF.

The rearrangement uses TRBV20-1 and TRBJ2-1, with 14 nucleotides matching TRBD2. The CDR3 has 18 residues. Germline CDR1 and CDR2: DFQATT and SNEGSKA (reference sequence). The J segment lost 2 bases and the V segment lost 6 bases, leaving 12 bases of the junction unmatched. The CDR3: CSADTGLAGAGAYNEQFF. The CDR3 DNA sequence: TGCAGTGCCGATACGGGACTAGCGGGAGCGGGGGCCTACAATGAGCAGTTCTTC.

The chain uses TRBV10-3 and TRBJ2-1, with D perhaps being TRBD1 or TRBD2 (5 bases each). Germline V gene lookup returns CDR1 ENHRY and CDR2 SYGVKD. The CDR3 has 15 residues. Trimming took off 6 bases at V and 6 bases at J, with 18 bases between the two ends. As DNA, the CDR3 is TGTGCCATCAGCACCCCCGGGACGAGAGGCAATGAGCAGTTCTTC. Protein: CAISTPGTRGNEQFF.

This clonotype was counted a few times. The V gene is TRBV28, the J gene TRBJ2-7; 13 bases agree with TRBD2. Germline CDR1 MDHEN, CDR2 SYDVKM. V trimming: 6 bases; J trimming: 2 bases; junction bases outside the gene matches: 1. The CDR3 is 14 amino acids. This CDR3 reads CASRLAGGTYEQYF. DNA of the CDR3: TGTGCCAGCAGACTAGCGGGGGGGACCTACGAGCAGTACTTC.